One and the same sample provided the 22 T cell receptor beta chains below, sequenced in a study of CD8+CD57+ T cells in acquired aplastic anemia. Sequenced patients had shown CD8+CD57+ cell expansion by flow cytometry. Genomic DNA provided the template from which TCR beta VDJ and CDR3 profiles were obtained. TCRdb independently ran MiXCR on the reads; one entry per CDR3 protein. The sample comprises 150,000 to 160,000 distinct CDR3 sequences, about 48% of which are singletons, and over 9.5% rests with the top ten. Sequences were obtained from sorted CD4+, CD8+, or CD8+CD57+ T cells (not recorded which) from PBMCs. Source of these receptors: a human donor with aplastic anemia.

This chain joins TRBV29-1 and TRBJ1-1; 7 bases align to TRBD1. V gave up 4 bases and J gave up 0 bases; unmatched junction bases: 5. The germline V gene has CDR1 SQVTM and CDR2 ANQGSEA. This CDR3 is 14 amino acids long. The CDR3 DNA is TGCAGCGTTGGTTTTGGACAGGTGAACACTGAAGCTTTCTTT. It codes for CSVGFGQVNTEAFF.

V gene TRBV30 combines with J gene TRBJ1-1; D gene unclear. The V end lost 0 bases, the J end lost 3 bases, and 8 bases lay between the germline ends. CDR3 length equals 13 residues. The germline gives CDR1 GTSNPN, CDR2 SVGIG (reference sequence). CDR3 protein: CAWSVSGDTEAFF. The CDR3, as DNA: TGTGCCTGGAGTGTGTCGGGAGACACTGAAGCTTTCTTT.

On this clonotype itself: At one boundary the junction diverges from the germline segment, which might be a read error. The V call is TRBV10-3, the J call TRBJ2-5, with 7 bases matching TRBD2. The CDR3 contains 14 residues. The germline gives CDR1 ENHRY, CDR2 SYGVKD. In nucleotides, the CDR3 is TGTGCCAGCAGTTGTCGGGGGGACCAAGAGACCCAGTACTTC. Its translation is CASSCRGDQETQYF.

This clonotype was detected many times. The V and J genes are TRBV7-9 and TRBJ1-1; D remains ambiguous. Between the trimmed V and J ends, which lost 7 bases and 3 bases, there was a span of 21 bases. Germline lookup yields CDR1 SEHNR and CDR2 FQNEAQ (reference sequence). This CDR3 has 16 amino acids. The CDR3 DNA reads as TGTGCCAGCACGGACCCGAAATTTTCGGTGGACACTGAAGCTTTCTTT. Its translation is CASTDPKFSVDTEAFF. Full variable domain (rest looked up from reference TRBV7-9 and TRBJ1-1): DTGVSQNPRHKITKRGQNVTFRCDPISEHNRLYWYRQTLGQGPEFLTYFQNEAQLEKSRLLSDRFSAERPKGSFSTLEIQRTEQGDSAMYLCASTDPKFSVDTEAFFGQGTRLTVV.

The J gene is TRBJ2-2, the V gene TRBV11-2; no clear D. The V end lost 4 bases, the J end lost 5 bases, and 5 bases lay between the germline ends. CDR1 is SGHAT, CDR2 FQNNGV, per germline. CDR3 length equals 12 residues. CDR3 DNA: TGTGCCAGCAGCTCCTGGACCGGGGAGCTGTTTTTT. Its protein is CASSSWTGELFF. Combining the CDR3 with reference TRBV11-2 and TRBJ2-2 gives the whole variable domain EAGVAQSPRYKIIEKRQSVAFWCNPISGHATLYWYQQILGQGPKLLIQFQNNGVVDDSQLPKDRFSAERLKGVDSTLKIQPAKLEDSAVYLCASSSWTGELFFGEGSRLTVL.

This chain uses TRBV10-3 with TRBJ1-5; 7 bases are a match to TRBD1. V lost 10 bases to trimming and J lost 3 bases; unmatched junction nucleotides: 18. Germline values: CDR1 ENHRY, CDR2 SYGVKD. The CDR3 runs to 17 residues. This chain's CDR3 is CATLRALTGAVNQPQHF. The CDR3 DNA reads TGTGCCACCTTGAGGGCCCTTACAGGGGCGGTCAATCAGCCCCAGCATTTT.

This chain uses TRBV11-1 with TRBJ2-3, with 12 bases matching TRBD2. The germline V gene encodes CDR1 SGHAT and CDR2 FQDESV (reference sequence). With 2 bases clipped from V and 4 bases from J, the junction kept 1 base outside the gene matches. The CDR3 runs to 15 residues. The CDR3 DNA is TGTGCCAGCAGCTTACTAGCGGGGGGGGCAGATACGCAGTATTTT. Translation gives CASSLLAGGADTQYF.

V and J are TRBV29-1 and TRBJ1-2; 8 bases match TRBD1. Trimming at V came to 6 bases and at J to 2 bases, leaving 5 bases not matched to a gene. The germline gives CDR1 SQVTM, CDR2 ANQGSEA. CDR3 length: 13 amino acids. CDR3 in amino acids: CSVPGQDNYGYTF. CDR3 bases: TGCAGCGTCCCGGGACAGGACAACTATGGCTACACCTTC.

The count of this clonotype is one. CDR3 DNA: TGTGCCAGCAGAAAGGACACCCAAAATTCACCCCTCCACTTT. This encodes CASRKDTQNSPLHF. This rearrangement joins TRBV7-3 to TRBJ1-6, with a weak D call TRBD1 (5 bases). V lost 6 bases to trimming and J lost 7 bases, with 13 bases between them. Germline V gene data show CDR1 as SGHTA and CDR2 as FQGTGA. This CDR3 is 14 amino acids long.

This clonotype has a count of ten or more. The chain uses TRBV20-1 and TRBJ2-7; D assignment may be TRBD1 or TRBD2 (6 bases each). CDR3 length equals 16 residues. V lost 3 bases to trimming and J lost 2 bases, with 20 bases between them. CDR1 DFQATT and CDR2 SNEGSKA come from the germline V gene (reference sequence). Here the CDR3 DNA reads TGCAGTGCTAGGGTGGAGGGGGGAGATATCCCCTACGAGCAGTACTTC. Translating it yields CSARVEGGDIPYEQYF.

This clonotype showed up many times. The chain recombines TRBV2 with TRBJ2-7; 12 nucleotides match TRBD2. V was clipped by 7 bases and J by 5 bases; unmatched bases: 6. CDR1 and CDR2 (germline): SNHLY, FYNNEI. The CDR3 loop spans 14 amino acids. CDR3 nucleotide sequence: TGTGCCAGCATCCCTAGCGGGGGGGCGGACGAGCAGTACTTC. Protein sequence: CASIPSGGADEQYF.

The chain couples TRBV20-1 to TRBJ1-1; D possibly corresponds to TRBD1 (6 bases). From germline, CDR1 is DFQATT and CDR2 SNEGSKA (reference sequence). This CDR3 has 13 residues. Trimming shortened V by 6 bases and J by 5 bases, and 16 bases separated the two germline ends. In nucleotides, the CDR3 is TGCAGTGCCCGTGGACAGACGGGTACTGAAGCTTTCTTT. Encoded protein: CSARGQTGTEAFF.

This rearrangement joins TRBV4-2 to TRBJ1-4, with D perhaps matching TRBD1 (6 bases). This CDR3 is built from 16 residues. Germline CDR1 reads LGHNA; CDR2 reads YNFKEQ. The ends were cut back, 4 bases at V and 4 bases at J, with 16 bases in the middle. Here the CDR3 DNA reads TGTGCCAGCAGCCTTAACCCCGGGGGCTATAATGAAAAACTGTTTTTT. Translating gives CASSLNPGGYNEKLFF.

This clonotype was detected ten times or more. The J gene is TRBJ2-2, the V gene TRBV29-1, with D possibly being TRBD1 (7 bases). Germline V lookup: CDR1 SQVTM, CDR2 ANQGSEA. V was pared by 5 bases and J by 5 bases, with 12 bases between. CDR3 length equals 13 residues. The CDR3 nucleotides are TGCAGCGTTAAGGCAGGGGGGACCGGGGAGCTGTTTTTT. Encoded protein: CSVKAGGTGELFF.

The rearrangement uses TRBV7-3 and TRBJ2-1; 12 bases agree with TRBD2. CDR1 is SGHTA, CDR2 FQGTGA, per germline. Germline trimming cut 6 bases from V and 8 bases from J; bases unmatched to any gene: 8. The CDR3 totals 15 residues. This CDR3 reads CASRDLAGGQHEQFF. CDR3 nucleotide sequence: TGTGCCAGCAGGGACCTAGCGGGGGGGCAGCATGAGCAGTTCTTC.

This clonotype appeared many times. The chain carries TRBV10-2 and TRBJ2-7, with D perhaps being TRBD1 or TRBD2 (6 bases each). The CDR3 is 12 residues long. Trimming left V 6 bases short and J 5 bases short, with 11 bases between. From germline, CDR1 is WSHSY and CDR2 SAAADI. The DNA for the CDR3 is TGCGCCAGCAGCCGGGGGCGAGACGAGCAGTACTTC. As protein: CASSRGRDEQYF.

The chain uses TRBV24-1 and TRBJ1-2; weak D call: TRBD1 (5 bases). The CDR3 runs 14 residues. Germline CDR1 and CDR2: KGHDR and SFDVKD. V gave up 3 bases and J gave up 8 bases, with 15 bases separating them. The CDR3, as DNA: TGTGCCACCAGTGATAGTAGATGGGGCGAAGGCTACACCTTC. Its translation: CATSDSRWGEGYTF.

On this clonotype: One end of the junction is discordant with germline, which a read error may explain. The chain uses TRBV7-8 and TRBJ2-1, with TRBD1 identical over 7 bases. The V gene's germline CDR1 is SGHVS and CDR2 FQNEAQ. The CDR3 covers 13 residues. CDR3 residues: CASSKGQDNERFF. The CDR3 bases are TGTGCCAGCAGCAAAGGACAGGACAATGAGCGGTTCTTC.

This clonotype was seen repeatedly, ten times or more. The chain joins TRBV7-9 to TRBJ2-5; D is uncertain. Trimming took 5 bases from V and 5 from J, leaving 15 bases between them. CDR3 size: 14 residues. Germline V gives CDR1 SEHNR, CDR2 FQNEAQ (reference sequence). Here the CDR3 reads CASSPPRTLETQYF. The DNA for the CDR3 is TGTGCCAGCAGCCCCCCCCGGACCTTGGAGACCCAGTACTTC.

At least ten counts were recorded for this clonotype. CDR3 amino acids: CASSLSGRGYTF. The CDR3 DNA is TGTGCCAGCAGTCTTTCGGGCCGGGGCTACACCTTC. The chain has TRBV12-3 or TRBV12-4 and TRBJ1-2; no firm D call. Trimming shortened V by 5 bases and J by 8 bases, and 12 bases separated the two germline ends. The CDR3 sequence is 12 residues long.

Many counts were recorded for this clonotype. The chain joins TRBV6-5 to TRBJ2-7; D is unresolved. This CDR3 is built from 12 residues. Trimming took 4 bases from V and 3 from J, leaving 7 bases between them. From germline, CDR1 is MNHEY and CDR2 SVGAGI. The CDR3 region has the DNA TGTGCCAGCAGTTCGTCGGACTACGAGCAGTACTTC. Translated: CASSSSDYEQYF.

V is TRBV11-2 and J is TRBJ2-4, with D perhaps TRBD1 (6 bases). The V and J ends lost 4 bases and 1 base respectively, with 14 bases between them. The CDR3 length is 16 residues. CDR1 is SGHAT and CDR2 is FQNNGV in the germline V gene. The chain's CDR3 is CASSYHRVGAKNIQYF. In DNA, the CDR3 is TGTGCCAGCAGCTACCACAGGGTTGGGGCCAAAAACATTCAGTACTTC.